Reported below is one T cell receptor (beta chain). The antigen remains undetermined. This specimen comes from a study of vaccination and CD4 T cells after COVID-19. The Oncomine TCR Beta short-read assay was applied to DNA of cultured CD4+ T cells. Cultured CD4+ T cells yielded the extracted genomic DNA. TCRdb reanalysed the PCR reads using MiXCR and keeps one entry per CDR3 protein. The table includes 7,000 to 9,500 distinct CDR3 sequences, about 30% detected once. Treatment reported: approximately 9-day PBMC culture with coronavirus spike peptide pools or control peptides (ViraFEST assay). Samples of CD4+ T cells were obtained from the unexposed donor before the COVID-19 pandemic (2011-2018). For ViraFEST, peptide pools expanded antigen-specific T cells, after which the TCRs were sequenced. Millions of PBMCs went into each well for culture with 7.5 to 10 IU/ml IL-2 and 10 ug/ml peptide pools. The source material was CD4+ T cells from blood, cultured in vitro. The receptor's source is a human donor in good health.

The CDR3 reads CASSKRAAGGGNEQFF. The CDR3 DNA follows: TGTGCCAGCAGCAAAAGGGCAGCGGGAGGTGGGAATGAGCAGTTCTTC. J is TRBJ2-1 and V is TRBV21-1; whether TRBD2, the table's D call, matches the DNA was not checked. TRBV21-1 counts as a pseudogene. The CDR3 sequence is 16 residues long.